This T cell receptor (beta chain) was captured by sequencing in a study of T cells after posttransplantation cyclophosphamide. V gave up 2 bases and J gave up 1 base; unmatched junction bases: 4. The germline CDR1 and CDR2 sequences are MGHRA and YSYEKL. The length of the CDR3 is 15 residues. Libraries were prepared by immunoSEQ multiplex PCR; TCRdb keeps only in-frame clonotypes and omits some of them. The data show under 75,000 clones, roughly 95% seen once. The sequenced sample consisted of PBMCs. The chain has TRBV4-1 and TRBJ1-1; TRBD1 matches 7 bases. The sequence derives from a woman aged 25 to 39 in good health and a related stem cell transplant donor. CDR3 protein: CASSQQGQSNTEAFF. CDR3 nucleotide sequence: TGCGCCAGCAGCCAACAGGGACAGTCGAACACTGAAGCTTTCTTT.